This TCR beta chain was identified during a study of blood T cell repertoires in COVID-19. Study background: COVID-19 samples, acute and convalescent, were from the United States, Italy and Spain.

This clone was detected only once. As handled by the study authors: Nucleated cell number was recorded as an estimate derived from reference gene primer amplification. Produced via immunoSEQ multiplex PCR; TCRdb's table is partial and in-frame only. D and trimming come from the DNA, and the V and J calls and clone size come from that table. The data hold tens of thousands of clones, with approximately 88% observed a single time. The specimen was peripheral blood. The source is a man between 50 and 59 years old with active COVID-19.

The CDR3 DNA sequence: TGTGCCAGTAGTCAACAGGGCTCCTACGAGCAGTACTTC. Amino acid sequence: CASSQQGSYEQYF. The rearrangement joins TRBV19 to TRBJ2-7; TRBD1 might be the D (6 bases). Trimming cost V 5 bases and J 0 bases, with 8 bases left between them. Germline values: CDR1 LNHDA, CDR2 SQIVND (reference sequence). The CDR3 has 13 residues. Full variable domain (rest looked up from reference TRBV19 and TRBJ2-7): DGGITQSPKYLFRKEGQNVTLSCEQNLNHDAMYWYRQDPGQGLRLIYYSQIVNDFQKGDIAEGYSVSREKKESFPLTVTSAQKNPTAFYLCASSQQGSYEQYFGPGTRLTVT.